These 19 T cell receptor beta chains originate from one sample sequenced in a study of control samples from healthy donors and cancer patients. Method: immunoSEQ multiplex PCR; TCRdb's copy keeps in-frame clones and lacks some. The sample has roughly 140,000 clones; around nine tenths are singletons. The sample taken for sequencing was blood. These receptors were obtained from a man younger than 40 in good health.

The chain joins TRBV30 to TRBJ2-3; the D is unclear. This CDR3 region has 11 residues. The V end lost 2 bases, the J end lost 5 bases, and 5 bases lay between the germline ends. From germline, CDR1 is GTSNPN and CDR2 SVGIG (reference sequence). This CDR3 is CAWSRVDTQYF. The CDR3 nucleotides are TGTGCCTGGAGTAGGGTAGATACGCAGTATTTT.

This chain connects TRBV24-1 to TRBJ1-1, with 10 bases fitting TRBD1. The CDR3 extends over 13 amino acids. Germline CDR1 and CDR2: KGHDR and SFDVKD. The trim removed 12 bases at V and 7 bases at J, leaving 10 bases unmatched. CDR3 DNA: TGTGCCGCCGGGACAGGGGAGTCAGGTGAAGCTTTCTTT. This sequence encodes CAAGTGESGEAFF.

J is TRBJ1-5 and V is TRBV30; perhaps TRBD1 as D (6 bases). This CDR3 comprises 18 residues. Germline V gene sequence: CDR1 GTSNPN, CDR2 SVGIG (reference sequence). The V end lost 2 bases, the J end lost 2 bases, and 22 bases lay between the germline ends. CDR3 nucleotide sequence: TGTGCCTGGAGTCCGCCGGGACACAAAAAAAGGGGCAATCAGCCCCAGCATTTT. This sequence encodes CAWSPPGHKKRGNQPQHF.

The rearrangement links TRBV3-1 (or the pseudogene TRBV3-2) to TRBJ1-5; D may be TRBD1 (5 bases). Per germline, CDR1 LGHDT and CDR2 YNNKEL (reference sequence). This CDR3 region has 13 residues. Deletions cut 3 bases from V and 15 bases from J, with 18 bases between. The CDR3 coding sequence is TGTGCCAGCAGCCAGGGTACGCAAGGGGCTCGGCATTTT. This translates into CASSQGTQGARHF.

The V gene is TRBV7-3, the J gene TRBJ2-5; 13 nucleotides line up with TRBD2. From germline, CDR1 is SGHTA and CDR2 FQGTGA. The CDR3 runs 15 residues. Losses at the gene ends were 5 bases for V and 1 base for J; bases not matched to a gene: 1. The CDR3 loop is CASSRTSGGQETQYF. CDR3 nucleotides: TGTGCCAGCAGCCGGACTAGCGGGGGCCAAGAGACCCAGTACTTC.

The chain is built from TRBV7-2 and TRBJ1-2, with D possibly being TRBD1 (6 bases). V lost 7 bases and J 4 bases, leaving 16 bases between the germline ends. Germline V gene sequence: CDR1 SGHTA, CDR2 FQGNSA. CDR3 length equals 14 residues. CDR3 bases: TGTGCCAGCAACACGGGGGGGGGCCCCTATGGCTACACCTTC. Translating it yields CASNTGGGPYGYTF.

This clone was picked up one time. The chain joins TRBV11-2 to TRBJ2-2; tentative D call: TRBD1 (6 bases). V lost 3 bases and J 6 bases, leaving 8 bases between the germline ends. Germline V gene lookup returns CDR1 SGHAT and CDR2 FQNNGV. The CDR3 totals 13 residues. CDR3 residues: CASSFDRPGELFF. The CDR3 coding sequence is TGTGCCAGCAGCTTCGACAGGCCCGGGGAGCTGTTTTTT.

This chain joins TRBV9 and TRBJ2-2, with 9 bases that match TRBD1. V lost 4 bases and J lost 6; bases outside the gene matches: 7. The germline V gene encodes CDR1 SGDLS and CDR2 YYNGEE. CDR3 length: 15 residues. The CDR3 coding sequence is TGTGCCAGCAGCACACGGACAGGGGTGGCCGGGGAGCTGTTTTTT. Protein sequence: CASSTRTGVAGELFF.

This chain connects TRBV5-1 to TRBJ1-4; the D gene is possibly TRBD1 (6 bases). The CDR3 loop spans 15 amino acids. Trimming removed 4 bases at V and 8 bases at J, with 18 bases between. Germline CDR1 SGHRS, CDR2 YFSETQ. This chain's CDR3 is CASSGGTPREEKLFF. In DNA, the CDR3 is TGCGCCAGCAGCGGGGGGACACCGAGAGAGGAAAAACTGTTTTTT.

The genes are TRBV5-1 and TRBJ2-2; 11 nucleotides agree with TRBD1. Trimming removed 4 bases from V and 1 base from J; junction bases left unmatched: 9. Germline CDR1 reads SGHRS; CDR2 reads YFSETQ. The CDR3 runs to 18 residues. The CDR3 reads CASSTPDRGLENTGELFF. In nucleotides, the CDR3 is TGCGCCAGCAGCACTCCGGACAGGGGGCTGGAGAACACCGGGGAGCTGTTTTTT.

The chain employs TRBV7-3 and TRBJ1-1, with D maybe TRBD1 (5 bases). Looked up from germline, CDR1 is SGHTA and CDR2 is FQGTGA. The CDR3 spans 13 residues. V was cut by 4 bases and J by 5 bases, with 11 bases left in between. The CDR3 is CASSSRDGTEAFF. The CDR3 DNA reads TGTGCCAGCAGCTCCAGGGATGGGACTGAAGCTTTCTTT.

V usage is TRBV6-4 and J usage is TRBJ1-5; no clear D gene. V gave up 3 bases and J gave up 0 bases, with 3 bases separating them. This CDR3 is built from 13 residues. CDR1 is MRHNA, CDR2 SNTAGT, per germline. The CDR3 region is CASSDGSNQPQHF. The CDR3 DNA sequence: TGTGCCAGCAGTGATGGTAGCAATCAGCCCCAGCATTTT.

This sequence joins TRBV3-1 (or the pseudogene TRBV3-2) and TRBJ2-3, with D tentatively TRBD2 (5 bases). The CDR3 has 16 amino acids. CDR1 and CDR2 from the germline V gene are LGHDT and YNNKEL (reference sequence). V was cut by 1 base and J by 0 bases, with 11 bases left in between. CDR3 in DNA: TGTGCCAGCAGCCAAGGGTTCGGCGGGAGCACAGATACGCAGTATTTT. Translation gives CASSQGFGGSTDTQYF.

The rearrangement links TRBV27 to TRBJ1-5; D unclear. The CDR3 is 15 amino acids. The ends were cut back, 5 bases at V and 8 bases at J, with 19 bases in the middle. Germline V gene lookup returns CDR1 MNHEY and CDR2 SMNVEV (reference sequence). CDR3 nucleotide sequence: TGTGCCAGCAGTAGACTGTTTCGGGGTTTGGAGCCCCAGCATTTT. Protein sequence: CASSRLFRGLEPQHF.

This clone showed up just once. The chain combines TRBV24-1 with TRBJ1-2, with D hard to call. The CDR3 is 14 residues long. Trimming shortened V by 3 bases and J by 7 bases, and 14 bases separated the two germline ends. Germline-derived CDR1 and CDR2 are KGHDR and SFDVKD. The CDR3 here is CATSDAGSRIGYTF. The CDR3 DNA is TGTGCCACCAGTGATGCCGGGTCCAGGATTGGCTACACCTTC.

The rearrangement uses TRBV5-6 and TRBJ2-1; 8 bases align to TRBD1. Germline V gene sequence: CDR1 SGHDT, CDR2 YYEEEE. This CDR3 is 11 amino acids long. With 3 bases clipped from V and 15 bases from J, the junction kept 5 bases outside the gene matches. The DNA of the CDR3 is TGTGCCAGCAGCTATGGACAGGGACCGTTCTTC. It specifies CASSYGQGPFF. Complete variable domain (other parts from reference TRBV5-6 and TRBJ2-1): DAGVTQSPTHLIKTRGQQVTLRCSPKSGHDTVSWYQQALGQGPQFIFQYYEEEERQRGNFPDRFSGHQFPNYSSELNVNALLLGDSALYLCASSYGQGPFFGPGTRLTVL.

The rearrangement joins TRBV18 to TRBJ1-2, with D possibly TRBD1 on 5 matching bases. Between the trimmed V and J ends, which lost 2 bases and 3 bases, there was a span of 16 bases. CDR1 is KGHSH, CDR2 LQKENI, per germline. The CDR3 sequence is 16 residues long. The DNA of the CDR3 is TGTGCCAGCTCACCAAGGCTCGGGGGGTCCGACTATGGCTACACCTTC. Its translation is CASSPRLGGSDYGYTF.

This chain links TRBV7-2 with TRBJ2-5; the D gene is possibly TRBD2 (6 bases). CDR3 length: 16 residues. Trimming left V 2 bases short and J 4 bases short, with 17 bases between. Germline V lookup: CDR1 SGHTA, CDR2 FQGNSA. The CDR3 here is CASSLSFREPLETQYF. In DNA form, the CDR3 reads TGTGCCAGCAGCTTATCCTTCCGGGAGCCCCTAGAGACCCAGTACTTC.

This chain connects TRBV3-1 (or the pseudogene TRBV3-2) to TRBJ2-1, with D perhaps TRBD1 (5 bases). Germline V gene sequence: CDR1 LGHDT, CDR2 YNNKEL (reference sequence). V was trimmed by 4 bases and J by 1 base, leaving 11 bases between them. There are 15 residues in the CDR3. CDR3 sequence reads: CASSPTGESYNEQFF. Here the CDR3 DNA reads TGTGCCAGCAGCCCCACAGGCGAATCCTACAATGAGCAGTTCTTC.